This entry lists 25 T cell receptor beta chains sequenced from one sample in a study of cytomegalovirus exposure and HLA in healthy donors. With 60 Vbeta and 13 Jbeta primers, the PCR was carried out. TCRdb keeps only in-frame clones here, not all; method: immunoSEQ multiplex PCR. The sample carries some 170,000 clones, just under 80% recorded once. Material: PBMCs. These receptors were taken from a woman between 50 and 59 years old in good health and CMV-seronegative.

The chain is built from TRBV28 and TRBJ1-4; 7 bases map to TRBD1. J gave up 7 bases and V 5 bases, and 13 bases lay outside the gene matches. The CDR3 covers 16 residues. Germline CDR1 is MDHEN and CDR2 is SYDVKM. CDR3 nucleotide sequence: TGTGCCAGCAGTCTCGGGACAGATCCTATTAGTGAAAAACTGTTTTTT. The encoded protein is CASSLGTDPISEKLFF. Full variable domain (rest looked up from reference TRBV28 and TRBJ1-4): DVKVTQSSRYLVKRTGEKVFLECVQDMDHENMFWYRQDPGLGLRLIYFSYDVKMKEKGDIPEGYSVSREKKERFSLILESASTNQTSMYLCASSLGTDPISEKLFFGSGTQLSVL.

The V gene is TRBV27, the J gene TRBJ2-1; possibly TRBD2 for D (5 bases). This CDR3 contains 14 residues. CDR1 and CDR2 (germline): MNHEY, SMNVEV (reference sequence). V lost 0 bases and J 7 bases, leaving 10 bases between the germline ends. CDR3 loop: CASSLSAGGNEQFF. The CDR3 DNA sequence: TGTGCCAGCAGTTTATCTGCAGGCGGGAATGAGCAGTTCTTC.

The V gene is TRBV7-8, the J gene TRBJ2-2, with D maybe TRBD1 (6 bases). Germline CDR1 is SGHVS and CDR2 is FQNEAQ. The CDR3 is 17 residues long. The V gene lost 1 base and the J gene lost 0 bases, with 12 bases spanning the gap. The CDR3: CASSLVYGGANTGELFF. The DNA for the CDR3 is TGTGCCAGCAGCTTAGTATATGGGGGCGCGAACACCGGGGAGCTGTTTTTT. Full variable domain (outside the CDR3, taken from reference TRBV7-8 and TRBJ2-2): GAGVSQSPRYKVAKRGQDVALRCDPISGHVSLFWYQQALGQGPEFLTYFQNEAQLDKSGLPSDRFFAERPEGSVSTLKIQRTQQEDSAVYLCASSLVYGGANTGELFFGEGSRLTVL.

This rearrangement joins TRBV5-1 to TRBJ2-3; perhaps TRBD2 as D (5 bases). Germline CDR1 reads SGHRS; CDR2 reads YFSETQ. The CDR3 length is 14 residues. Trimming cost V 1 base and J 3 bases, with 9 bases left between them. The CDR3 region is CASSLSDSTDTQYF. CDR3 sequence (DNA): TGCGCCAGCAGCTTGTCGGACTCGACAGATACGCAGTATTTT. Combining the CDR3 with reference TRBV5-1 and TRBJ2-3 gives the whole variable domain KAGVTQTPRYLIKTRGQQVTLSCSPISGHRSVSWYQQTPGQGLQFLFEYFSETQRNKGNFPGRFSGRQFSNSRSEMNVSTLELGDSALYLCASSLSDSTDTQYFGPGTRLTVL.

The rearrangement links TRBV27 to TRBJ1-6; possible D gene TRBD1, 5 bases. This CDR3 spans 13 amino acids. Germline V gene lookup returns CDR1 MNHEY and CDR2 SMNVEV (reference sequence). V lost 3 bases and J 8 bases, leaving 8 bases between the germline ends. The CDR3 is CASSFGGYSPLHF. DNA for the CDR3: TGTGCCAGCAGTTTCGGGGGTTATTCACCCCTCCACTTT.

CDR3: CASRGVGQGYNEQFF. Here the CDR3 DNA reads TGTGCCAGTAGGGGGGTGGGGCAGGGGTACAATGAGCAGTTCTTC. The chain combines TRBV19 with TRBJ2-1, with a weak D call TRBD1 (6 bases). The CDR3 extends over 15 amino acids. Trimming removed 6 bases from V and 4 bases from J, with 16 bases in between. Germline CDR1 and CDR2: LNHDA and SQIVND (reference sequence). Filled out from reference TRBV19 and TRBJ2-1, the complete variable domain reads DGGITQSPKYLFRKEGQNVTLSCEQNLNHDAMYWYRQDPGQGLRLIYYSQIVNDFQKGDIAEGYSVSREKKESFPLTVTSAQKNPTAFYLCASRGVGQGYNEQFFGPGTRLTVL.

This chain links TRBV7-6 with TRBJ1-2; the D gene is possibly TRBD1 (6 bases). Germline V gives CDR1 SGHVS, CDR2 FNYEAQ. With 4 bases removed from V and 2 bases from J, the gap between germline ends came to 14 bases. There are 15 residues in the CDR3. The chain's CDR3 is CASSSLTGENYGYTF. CDR3 sequence (DNA): TGTGCCAGCAGCTCTTTGACAGGTGAAAACTATGGCTACACCTTC.

Only a few counts were recorded for this clone. The J gene is TRBJ1-4, the V gene TRBV7-6; D is undetermined. The CDR3 sequence is 13 residues long. V lost 8 bases and J lost 3, with 10 bases in between. Per germline, CDR1 SGHVS and CDR2 FNYEAQ. CDR3 DNA: TGTGCCAGCGGAGGGTGGTCTAATGAAAAACTGTTTTTT. Encoded protein: CASGGWSNEKLFF.

The chain carries TRBV11-1 and TRBJ2-1; TRBD2 matches 7 bases. The CDR3 covers 15 residues. The V gene's germline CDR1 is SGHAT and CDR2 FQDESV (reference sequence). The ends lost 5 bases at V and 10 bases at J; junction bases unmatched: 14. CDR3 nucleotide sequence: TGTGCCAGCAGCGTATCGAGCGGGACCCGTTTGGAGCAGTTCTTC. Protein product: CASSVSSGTRLEQFF.

This chain uses TRBV4-3 with TRBJ1-1; no reliable D call. Germline V gene lookup returns CDR1 LGHNA and CDR2 YSLEER. V was shortened by 1 base and J by 3 bases, with 6 bases between the two germline ends. The CDR3 covers 13 residues. This chain's CDR3 is CASSQVRDTEAFF. For the CDR3, the DNA is TGCGCCAGCAGCCAAGTACGGGACACTGAAGCTTTCTTT.

The table lists this clone with a count of one. This chain uses TRBV5-1 with TRBJ1-1; the match to TRBD1 covers 7 bases. J was trimmed by 6 bases and V by 2 bases; bases with no gene match: 4. The CDR3 has 13 amino acids. The V gene's germline CDR1 is SGHRS and CDR2 YFSETQ. The CDR3 loop is CASSLWQGAEAFF. CDR3 bases: TGCGCCAGCAGCTTATGGCAGGGGGCTGAAGCTTTCTTT.

In the case of this clone: At one boundary the junction diverges from the germline segment, which might be a read error. Distinct nucleotide sequences in the sample also encode this CDR3. The rearrangement joins TRBV6-5 to TRBJ2-7; 8 bases fit TRBD1. The CDR3 covers 15 residues. The germline V gene encodes CDR1 MNHEY and CDR2 SVGAGI. The CDR3 spells CATQTQGAKSYEQYF. In nucleotides, the CDR3 is TGTGCCACTCAAACCCAGGGGGCGAAGTCCTACGAGCAATACTTC.

This clone was counted a few times. This rearrangement joins TRBV10-2 to TRBJ1-6, with 9 bases aligning to TRBD1. Germline V CDR1 and CDR2: WSHSY, SAAADI. Trimming removed 4 bases from V and 12 bases from J; junction bases left unmatched: 10. This CDR3 spans 15 amino acids. CDR3 DNA: TGCGCCAGCAGTGTAACCGGGACAGGGCAGGAACCCCTCCACTTT. This encodes CASSVTGTGQEPLHF.

The V and J genes are TRBV27 and TRBJ2-7, with 10 bases that match TRBD1. Per the germline V gene, CDR1 is MNHEY and CDR2 is SMNVEV (reference sequence). V gave up 6 bases and J gave up 2 bases; unmatched junction bases: 4. The CDR3 has 14 residues. CDR3 sequence (DNA): TGTGCCAGCAGAGCCGGGACAGGGGCCTACGAGCAGTACTTC. This encodes CASRAGTGAYEQYF.

This clone was seen a few times. The DNA for the CDR3 is TGCGCCAGCAGCCAAGATCTAGGCGCTGGCACAGATACGCAGTATTTT. Protein sequence: CASSQDLGAGTDTQYF. The chain uses TRBV4-3 and TRBJ2-3, with no clear D. V lost 0 bases, J lost 1 base, and 11 bases lay in between. Germline CDR1 reads LGHNA; CDR2 reads YSLEER. The CDR3 runs to 16 residues.

V and J are TRBV6-1 and TRBJ1-2; D is ambiguous. Between the trimmed V and J ends, which lost 1 base and 5 bases, there was a span of 11 bases. CDR1 and CDR2 from the germline V gene are MNHNS and SASEGT. The CDR3 is made up of 14 amino acids. The DNA for the CDR3 is TGTGCCAGCAGTGAAGGCTACAGCTTATATGGCTACACCTTC. Amino acids: CASSEGYSLYGYTF.

The gene calls are TRBV27 and TRBJ2-3; 7 nucleotides match TRBD1. Unmatched junction bases numbered 9, after V lost 2 bases and J lost 4 bases. The CDR3 has 16 residues. The germline gives CDR1 MNHEY, CDR2 SMNVEV (reference sequence). The CDR3 bases are TGTGCCAGCAGTTTACAGGGACAGATCCCCCCAGATACGCAGTATTTT. Translation: CASSLQGQIPPDTQYF.

The chain employs TRBV11-2 and TRBJ2-3; D is possibly TRBD1 (6 bases). Trimming cost V 4 bases and J 8 bases, with 19 bases left between them. Germline assignment: CDR1 SGHAT and CDR2 FQNNGV. There are 15 residues in the CDR3. CDR3 sequence reads: CASSSNRVEVGTQYF. CDR3 DNA: TGTGCCAGCAGCTCGAACAGGGTTGAAGTGGGTACGCAGTATTTT. Supplemented by reference TRBV11-2 and TRBJ2-3, the full variable domain reads EAGVAQSPRYKIIEKRQSVAFWCNPISGHATLYWYQQILGQGPKLLIQFQNNGVVDDSQLPKDRFSAERLKGVDSTLKIQPAKLEDSAVYLCASSSNRVEVGTQYFGPGTRLTVL.

This chain connects TRBV14 to TRBJ2-3; D unclear. V was trimmed by 3 bases and J by 14 bases, leaving 9 bases between them. CDR1 and CDR2 from the germline V gene are SGHDN and FVKESK. This CDR3 has 10 residues. The chain's CDR3 is CASSQYLLYF. The CDR3 DNA is TGTGCCAGCAGCCAGTACTTATTGTATTTT.

V gene TRBV5-1 combines with J gene TRBJ1-2; possible D gene TRBD1, 6 bases. V was shortened by 0 bases and J by 2 bases, with 11 bases between the two germline ends. CDR3 size: 15 residues. The germline V gene encodes CDR1 SGHRS and CDR2 YFSETQ. The CDR3 protein is CASSLESGDNYGYTF. DNA of the CDR3: TGCGCCAGCAGCTTGGAGTCAGGGGACAACTATGGCTACACCTTC.

V usage is TRBV15 and J usage is TRBJ1-2; the match to TRBD1 covers 7 bases. This CDR3 has 17 amino acids. Germline V gene lookup returns CDR1 LNHNV and CDR2 YYDKDF (reference sequence). J gave up 3 bases and V 0 bases, and 10 bases lay outside the gene matches. The CDR3, as DNA: TGTGCCACCAGCAGAGATAATAGGGCAGGGGGTCACTATGGCTACACCTTC. Its protein product is CATSRDNRAGGHYGYTF.

The chain is built from TRBV5-1 and TRBJ2-5, with 12 bases matching TRBD2. Trimming removed 4 bases from V and 9 bases from J; junction bases left unmatched: 7. The germline V gene encodes CDR1 SGHRS and CDR2 YFSETQ. CDR3 size: 14 residues. CDR3 loop: CASSPLAGGISQYF. CDR3 bases: TGCGCCAGCAGCCCACTAGCGGGGGGTATTTCCCAGTACTTC.

The chain joins TRBV7-2 to TRBJ2-7; 10 positions match TRBD2. The trim removed 4 bases at V and 4 bases at J, leaving 4 bases unmatched. The CDR3 has 14 residues. Looked up from germline, CDR1 is SGHTA and CDR2 is FQGNSA. The CDR3 sequence: CASSYGTSAYEQYF. The DNA for the CDR3 is TGTGCCAGCAGCTACGGGACTAGCGCATACGAGCAGTACTTC.

The sample holds one count of this clone. This sequence joins TRBV2 and TRBJ2-1; D uncertain. V gave up 1 base and J gave up 9 bases, with 10 bases separating them. Germline values: CDR1 SNHLY, CDR2 FYNNEI. The CDR3 loop spans 13 amino acids. CDR3 bases: TGTGCCAGCAGTGAAGTCCTAGACGGTGAGCAGTTCTTC. It is translated as CASSEVLDGEQFF.

The chain is built from TRBV7-8 and TRBJ2-1; 8 bases map to TRBD1. Losses at the gene ends were 5 bases for V and 6 bases for J; bases not matched to a gene: 12. Germline V gives CDR1 SGHVS, CDR2 FQNEAQ. The CDR3 runs to 16 residues. The CDR3, as DNA: TGTGCCAGCAGCCCGAGAGAAACTACAGGGGGCAATGAGCAGTTCTTC. As protein: CASSPRETTGGNEQFF.